What follows are 6 T cell receptor beta chains derived from one specimen sequenced in a study of radiation and T cells in renal cell carcinoma. Treatment indicated: treatment-naive control, cytoreductive nephrectomy. Assay used: immunoSEQ multiplex PCR; TCRdb lists only in-frame clones, some missing. The sample records just over 15,000 clones, approximately 53% being singletons. The source was tumor tissue, collected from a patient whose treatment was nephrectomy without radiotherapy. The receptors shown here come from a man aged 45-60 years with renal cell carcinoma.

This chain uses TRBV6-1 with TRBJ1-1; D gene ambiguous. Trimming pared 0 bases from V and 4 bases from J, leaving 9 bases between. Germline assignment: CDR1 MNHNS and CDR2 SASEGT. The CDR3 sequence is 14 residues long. This CDR3 reads CASSEAFERTEAFF. The DNA for the CDR3 is TGTGCCAGCAGTGAAGCGTTTGAGCGCACTGAAGCTTTCTTT.

V and J are TRBV29-1 and TRBJ2-1; 7 nucleotides align to TRBD1. The CDR3 has 12 amino acids. Germline V CDR1 and CDR2: SQVTM, ANQGSEA. V shed 5 bases and J 7 bases; nucleotides not matched to a gene: 5. The CDR3 DNA sequence: TGCAGCGTTCCGACAGGGCTTAATGAGCAGTTCTTC. It translates to CSVPTGLNEQFF.

This clone has only a few counts. This chain links TRBV5-4 with TRBJ1-1; 9 bases are shared with TRBD1. In germline, CDR1 is SGHNT, CDR2 YYREEE (reference sequence). Germline trimming cut 4 bases from V and 8 bases from J; bases unmatched to any gene: 9. There are 14 residues in the CDR3. The CDR3 DNA is TGTGCCAGCAGCCAACAGGGGGCGCCAGGCGAAGCTTTCTTT. It encodes CASSQQGAPGEAFF.

The CDR3 nucleotides read TGTGCCAGCAGCCGGGGCCGGGGCTCCTCCTACGAGCAGTACTTC. Translation: CASSRGRGSSYEQYF. This chain links TRBV9 with TRBJ2-7, with D possibly called TRBD1 or TRBD2 (5 bases each). The CDR3 runs 15 residues. CDR1 and CDR2 (germline): SGDLS, YYNGEE. V lost 4 bases, J lost 0 bases, and 14 bases lay in between.

The CDR3 region is CASSQERQEYGNQPQHF. The CDR3 DNA follows: TGTGCCAGCAGCCAAGAAAGACAGGAATACGGCAATCAGCCCCAGCATTTT. This chain joins TRBV4-2 and TRBJ1-5, with D possibly being TRBD1 (6 bases). Germline loops: CDR1 LGHNA, CDR2 YNFKEQ. V dropped 0 bases and J dropped 2 bases, with 14 bases sitting between them. The CDR3 is 17 amino acids.

The chain is built from TRBV10-2 and TRBJ1-2; 9 positions agree with TRBD1. Germline V gene sequence: CDR1 WSHSY, CDR2 SAAADI. CDR3 size: 14 residues. The J segment lost 8 bases and the V segment lost 7 bases, leaving 11 bases of the junction unmatched. CDR3 protein: CASKFTGTGKGYTF. In DNA, the CDR3 is TGCGCCAGCAAGTTCACCGGGACAGGGAAAGGCTACACCTTC.